The 28 T cell receptor beta chains in this list originate from one sample, sequenced in a study of cytomegalovirus exposure and HLA in healthy donors (dated by TCRdb to the late 2010s). Library preparation was by the immunoSEQ multiplex PCR assay. A mixture of 60 forward primers for TCR Vbeta segments and 13 reverse primers for TCR Jbeta segments was used in the multiplex PCR. TCRdb re-hosts the immuneACCESS table, in-frame sequences only. Its copies lack some clones; in the studies checked, an unresolved V gene accounts for under half of them, and the cause for the rest is not known. The table for this sample lists about 170,000 clones; about 85% of them were counted only once. The ten largest clones represent around 2.5% of the sample. Sample: PBMCs. Receptors were obtained from a man younger than 45 in good health and CMV-seropositive.

The chain joins TRBV19 to TRBJ1-4; D call uncertain. The germline V gene has CDR1 LNHDA and CDR2 SQIVND (reference sequence). The CDR3 length is 17 residues. V was shortened by 5 bases and J by 0 bases, with 16 bases between the two germline ends. As DNA, the CDR3 is TGTGCCAGTAGTCTATGGGCCAGACATGCAACTAATGAAAAACTGTTTTTT. It specifies CASSLWARHATNEKLFF.

The chain couples TRBV7-9 to TRBJ2-7; 11 bases map to TRBD2. Germline CDR1 SEHNR, CDR2 FQNEAQ (reference sequence). V trimming: 5 bases; J trimming: 6 bases; junction bases outside the gene matches: 9. The CDR3 spans 15 residues. The CDR3 spells CASSGSGRASFEQYV. The CDR3 DNA reads TGTGCCAGCAGCGGTAGCGGGAGGGCCTCTTTCGAGCAGTACGTC.

The V gene is TRBV29-1, the J gene TRBJ1-2; D uncertain. V lost 3 bases and J lost 8, with 16 bases in between. The CDR3 is 13 amino acids. Germline V CDR1 and CDR2: SQVTM, ANQGSEA. The CDR3 reads CSVDKVEGLGYTF. Written as DNA, the CDR3 is TGCAGCGTTGATAAGGTGGAGGGCTTAGGCTACACCTTC.

For this clone: One junction end disagrees with the germline gene, perhaps due to a read error. The V gene is TRBV7-9, the J gene TRBJ2-1, with a tentative D call TRBD2 (6 bases). Germline CDR1 and CDR2: SEHNR and FQNEAQ (reference sequence). The CDR3 has 15 amino acids. The DNA for the CDR3 is TGTTCCAGCAGCTCCGGACTATCAACCTACAATGAGCAGTTCTTC. Its protein is CSSSSGLSTYNEQFF. Using reference TRBV7-9 and TRBJ2-1 for the parts outside the CDR3, the full variable domain is DTGVSQNPRHKITKRGQNVTFRCDPISEHNRLYWYRQTLGQGPEFLTYFQNEAQLEKSRLLSDRFSAERPKGSFSTLEIQRTEQGDSAMYLCSSSSGLSTYNEQFFGPGTRLTVL.

This rearrangement joins TRBV6-5 to TRBJ1-1; D remains unclear. V was cut by 4 bases and J by 0 bases, with 12 bases left in between. Germline V gene sequence: CDR1 MNHEY, CDR2 SVGAGI. The CDR3 contains 15 residues. DNA for the CDR3: TGTGCCAGCAGTTCGCCGACAACCCTGAACACTGAAGCTTTCTTT. This encodes CASSSPTTLNTEAFF.

This rearrangement joins TRBV4-3 to TRBJ2-1, with D possibly matching TRBD2 (6 bases). V dropped 0 bases and J dropped 5 bases, with 11 bases sitting between them. Per the germline V gene, CDR1 is LGHNA and CDR2 is YSLEER. This CDR3 is 15 amino acids long. Here the CDR3 DNA reads TGCGCCAGCAGCCAAGATGGGCTAGCGAACAATGAGCAGTTCTTC. Translated, it gives CASSQDGLANNEQFF.

This clone showed up just a few times. This chain connects TRBV4-1 to TRBJ1-1; 10 bases align to TRBD1. V trimming: 3 bases; J trimming: 8 bases; junction bases outside the gene matches: 6. Germline CDR1 is MGHRA and CDR2 is YSYEKL. CDR3 length: 14 amino acids. DNA of the CDR3: TGCGCCAGCAGCCACCCGAGACAGGGGGCAGAAGCTTTCTTT. It codes for CASSHPRQGAEAFF.

V gene TRBV5-1 combines with J gene TRBJ2-5; D ambiguous. The CDR3 contains 13 residues. Germline CDR1 and CDR2: SGHRS and YFSETQ. V lost 4 bases and J lost 3, with 10 bases in between. CDR3 in amino acids: CASSLTAKETQYF. CDR3 DNA: TGCGCCAGCAGCCTTACCGCTAAAGAGACCCAGTACTTC.

The chain carries TRBV7-9 and TRBJ1-1, with a possible D match to TRBD1 (5 bases). The CDR3 is 12 amino acids. Per germline, CDR1 SEHNR and CDR2 FQNEAQ (reference sequence). V was pared by 11 bases and J by 4 bases, with 14 bases between. The CDR3 spells CAGKGSGTEAFF. The CDR3, as DNA: TGTGCCGGGAAGGGGTCGGGCACTGAAGCTTTCTTT.

V usage is TRBV7-2 and J usage is TRBJ1-2; tentative D call: TRBD1 (5 bases). The CDR3 totals 13 residues. CDR1 and CDR2 from the germline V gene are SGHTA and FQGNSA. Trimming stripped 5 bases from V and 8 bases from J, with 15 bases between. CDR3 residues: CASSPRGGRGYTF. The CDR3 DNA is TGTGCCAGCAGCCCAAGGGGAGGACGGGGCTACACCTTC.

The chain recombines TRBV9 with TRBJ2-2; D possibly corresponds to TRBD1 (6 bases). Looked up from germline, CDR1 is SGDLS and CDR2 is YYNGEE. This CDR3 comprises 18 residues. Trimming left V 0 bases short and J 4 bases short, with 19 bases between. The CDR3 DNA reads TGTGCCAGCAGCGTAGGTGTACAGGGCGGGTGGGGCACCGGGGAGCTGTTTTTT. Protein sequence: CASSVGVQGGWGTGELFF.

The V call is TRBV5-1, the J call TRBJ2-6, with D hard to call. Looked up from germline, CDR1 is SGHRS and CDR2 is YFSETQ. This CDR3 comprises 15 residues. Trimming removed 3 bases at V and 3 bases at J, with 10 bases between. The CDR3 nucleotides are TGCGCCAGCAGCTCTTACAATGTTGGGGCCAACGTCCTGACTTTC. Amino acid sequence: CASSSYNVGANVLTF.

V usage is TRBV9 and J usage is TRBJ2-2; unclear D gene. This CDR3 has 14 amino acids. Germline lookup yields CDR1 SGDLS and CDR2 YYNGEE. Trimming took 5 bases from V and 1 from J, leaving 9 bases between them. The CDR3 DNA sequence: TGTGCCAGCAGTGAGCTTTTGAACACCGGGGAGCTGTTTTTT. It is translated as CASSELLNTGELFF.

The chain joins TRBV27 to TRBJ2-6, with TRBD1 matching 7 bases. The CDR3 contains 18 residues. Germline lookup yields CDR1 MNHEY and CDR2 SMNVEV (reference sequence). V trimming: 6 bases; J trimming: 0 bases; junction bases outside the gene matches: 11. CDR3 sequence: CASRSLGQPGSGANVLTF. The CDR3 DNA follows: TGTGCCAGCAGGAGTCTGGGACAGCCCGGCTCTGGGGCCAACGTCCTGACTTTC.

This chain connects TRBV4-3 to TRBJ1-1, with no clear D. The CDR3 runs 15 residues. Trimming pared 4 bases from V and 0 bases from J, leaving 12 bases between. Germline V gene lookup returns CDR1 LGHNA and CDR2 YSLEER. CDR3 sequence (DNA): TGCGCCAGCAGCCCTTCCTCCAGGATGAACACTGAAGCTTTCTTT. It specifies CASSPSSRMNTEAFF.

This rearrangement joins TRBV6-5 to TRBJ2-2; 7 nucleotides line up with TRBD2. Germline V gene lookup returns CDR1 MNHEY and CDR2 SVGAGI. The CDR3 is 14 amino acids. The V segment lost 6 bases and the J segment 5 bases; nucleotides outside the gene matches: 6. In nucleotides, the CDR3 is TGTGCCAGCAGGAGACTAGCCCAGACCGGGGAGCTGTTTTTT. This sequence encodes CASRRLAQTGELFF.

V and J are TRBV9 and TRBJ1-2; a weak D match, TRBD1 (6 bases). The CDR3 has 13 residues. Germline V lookup: CDR1 SGDLS, CDR2 YYNGEE. V was trimmed by 7 bases and J by 2 bases, leaving 12 bases between them. The CDR3 nucleotides read TGTGCCAGCGCTGAGGGGACAAACTATGGCTACACCTTC. This codes for CASAEGTNYGYTF.

This clone turned up a few times. The chain employs TRBV4-1 and TRBJ1-1, with 7 bases fitting TRBD1. Trimming took 0 bases from V and 10 from J; bases not matched to a gene: 8. The germline gives CDR1 MGHRA, CDR2 YSYEKL. The CDR3 is made up of 14 amino acids. CDR3 coding DNA: TGCGCCAGCAGCCAAGAACCACAGGGGCTTGGAGCTTTCTTT. It specifies CASSQEPQGLGAFF.

This chain joins TRBV11-2 and TRBJ2-5, with a possible D match to TRBD2 (5 bases). Germline assignment: CDR1 SGHAT and CDR2 FQNNGV. V shed 5 bases and J shed 5 bases, with 15 bases lying between them. The CDR3 loop spans 14 amino acids. The CDR3 DNA sequence: TGTGCCAGCAGCATTCTGAGGACTGAGGAGACCCAGTACTTC. Amino acid sequence: CASSILRTEETQYF.

This chain uses TRBV5-4 with TRBJ1-1; a weak D match, TRBD1 (5 bases). Germline V gene data show CDR1 as SGHNT and CDR2 as YYREEE (reference sequence). V shed 0 bases and J shed 1 base, with 10 bases lying between them. CDR3 size: 15 residues. CDR3 residues: CASSLAGGRNTEAFF. DNA of the CDR3: TGTGCCAGCAGCTTGGCCGGGGGAAGGAACACTGAAGCTTTCTTT. Supplemented by reference TRBV5-4 and TRBJ1-1, the full variable domain reads ETGVTQSPTHLIKTRGQQVTLRCSSQSGHNTVSWYQQALGQGPQFIFQYYREEENGRGNFPPRFSGLQFPNYSSELNVNALELDDSALYLCASSLAGGRNTEAFFGQGTRLTVV.

This chain uses TRBV27 with TRBJ1-2, with a possible D match to TRBD1 (5 bases). Germline V CDR1 and CDR2: MNHEY, SMNVEV (reference sequence). This CDR3 spans 17 amino acids. V lost 5 bases and J lost 8, with 27 bases in between. In DNA, the CDR3 is TGTGCCAGCAGTACCACCAGGCGGCAGGGTATCATGGGAGGCTACACCTTC. Translation: CASSTTRRQGIMGGYTF.

The J gene is TRBJ1-2, the V gene TRBV2, with TRBD1 matching 7 bases. Germline loops: CDR1 SNHLY, CDR2 FYNNEI. Trimming cost V 2 bases and J 2 bases; bases outside gene matches: 5. This CDR3 region has 15 residues. CDR3 DNA sequence: TGTGCCAGCAGTGAATTTGGCAGGGGGAACTATGGCTACACCTTC. This sequence encodes CASSEFGRGNYGYTF.

The chain links TRBV28 to TRBJ2-5; D ambiguous. V was shortened by 6 bases and J by 1 base, with 12 bases between the two germline ends. Germline V gives CDR1 MDHEN, CDR2 SYDVKM. The CDR3 is 14 amino acids. DNA for the CDR3: TGTGCCAGCAGCTCAGTGTTGTTCCAAGAGACCCAGTACTTC. This gives the protein CASSSVLFQETQYF.

This rearrangement joins TRBV12-5 to TRBJ2-1; 9 nucleotides match TRBD2. The CDR3 contains 21 residues. Germline loops: CDR1 LGHNT, CDR2 FRNRAP. The ends lost 0 bases at V and 0 bases at J; junction bases unmatched: 15. The CDR3: CASGLVAGGLAYPSSYNEQFF. Here the CDR3 DNA reads TGTGCTAGTGGTTTGGTTGCGGGAGGACTAGCGTACCCTAGCTCCTACAATGAGCAGTTCTTC.

This chain links TRBV5-1 with TRBJ2-5; D call uncertain. V was shortened by 4 bases and J by 0 bases, with 16 bases between the two germline ends. There are 16 residues in the CDR3. Looked up from germline, CDR1 is SGHRS and CDR2 is YFSETQ. The chain's CDR3 is CASSHPMVAHQETQYF. Written as DNA, the CDR3 is TGCGCCAGCAGCCATCCAATGGTAGCCCACCAAGAGACCCAGTACTTC.

This rearrangement joins TRBV7-3 to TRBJ2-1, with D possibly being TRBD1 (6 bases). Germline values: CDR1 SGHTA, CDR2 FQGTGA. This CDR3 comprises 16 residues. Trimming shortened V by 2 bases and J by 4 bases, and 15 bases separated the two germline ends. CDR3 sequence: CASSLSGAARYNEQFF. The CDR3 DNA follows: TGTGCCAGCAGCTTATCAGGGGCCGCACGGTACAATGAGCAGTTCTTC.

The chain has TRBV7-2 and TRBJ2-3, with TRBD2 identical over 13 bases. The V gene end was trimmed by 4 bases and the J gene end by 1 base; junction bases not matched to a gene: 11. The CDR3 is made up of 19 amino acids. From germline, CDR1 is SGHTA and CDR2 FQGNSA. This chain's CDR3 is CASSSWTSGSLTGTDTQYF. CDR3 bases: TGTGCCAGCAGCTCCTGGACTAGCGGGAGTCTTACTGGCACAGATACGCAGTATTTT.

The chain is built from TRBV15 and TRBJ1-4; 7 bases are shared with TRBD1. The CDR3 has 14 residues. V lost 3 bases to trimming and J lost 5 bases; unmatched junction nucleotides: 3. Germline CDR1 is LNHNV and CDR2 is YYDKDF (reference sequence). Here the CDR3 DNA reads TGTGCCACCAGCAGGGGACAGACCAATGAAAAACTGTTTTTT. As protein: CATSRGQTNEKLFF. Variable domain in full (rest from reference TRBV15 and TRBJ1-4): DAMVIQNPRYQVTQFGKPVTLSCSQTLNHNVMYWYQQKSSQAPKLLFHYYDKDFNNEADTPDNFQSRRPNTSFCFLDIRSPGLGDTAMYLCATSRGQTNEKLFFGSGTQLSVL.